Each of the 4 T cell receptor beta chains below was sequenced from the same sample in a study of blood T cell repertoires in COVID-19. Produced via immunoSEQ multiplex PCR; TCRdb's table is partial and in-frame only. The profile covers over 85,000 clones, with about 90% appearing a single time and about 4.2% taken by the ten largest. Sequenced: peripheral blood. The receptors derive from a man aged 70-80 years with acute or convalescent COVID-19.

The chain employs TRBV5-5 and TRBJ1-4; 8 bases line up with TRBD1. V lost 2 bases, J lost 7 bases, and 4 bases stayed unmatched. The CDR3 covers 14 residues. Germline assignment: CDR1 SGHKS and CDR2 YYEKEE (reference sequence). The chain's CDR3 is CASSFQGAGEKLFF. The CDR3 DNA reads as TGTGCCAGCAGCTTCCAGGGGGCGGGTGAAAAACTGTTTTTT.

The chain is built from TRBV19 and TRBJ1-5; D might be TRBD1 (5 bases). The CDR3 has 14 residues. Germline V CDR1 and CDR2: LNHDA, SQIVND (reference sequence). The ends were cut back, 4 bases at V and 3 bases at J, with 10 bases in the middle. CDR3: CASSNRQINQPQHF. The CDR3 DNA reads as TGTGCCAGTAGTAATCGACAGATCAATCAGCCCCAGCATTTT.

The sample holds a few counts of this clone. The rearrangement links TRBV28 to TRBJ1-6; 7 bases align to TRBD1. Trimming at V came to 6 bases and at J to 14 bases, leaving 10 bases not matched to a gene. This CDR3 is 13 amino acids long. Germline CDR1 MDHEN, CDR2 SYDVKM. The CDR3 nucleotides are TGTGCCAGCAGGCTGACAGGGCTCCGAGCCCTCCACTTT. This codes for CASRLTGLRALHF.

The chain recombines TRBV29-1 with TRBJ2-7; D is possibly TRBD2 (5 bases). The CDR3 runs to 13 residues. Trimming cost V 4 bases and J 7 bases, with 17 bases left between them. Looked up from germline, CDR1 is SQVTM and CDR2 is ANQGSEA. This CDR3 is CSVALTRGGEQYF. Here the CDR3 DNA reads TGCAGCGTTGCCCTAACACGGGGTGGAGAGCAGTACTTC.